One and the same sample provided the 17 T cell receptor beta chains below, sequenced in a study of T cell responses to AZD1222 COVID-19 vaccine. The repertoire was sequenced with immunoSEQ multiplex PCR; TCRdb's copy has only in-frame clones and lacks some. This sample has more than 85,000 clones, with 88% found just once. The sequences come from peripheral blood, collected on day 0 of AZD1222 vaccination. The receptors were gathered from an adult in good health.

The V gene is TRBV27, the J gene TRBJ2-5; TRBD2 is a possible D gene (5 bases). V was pared by 3 bases and J by 4 bases, with 9 bases between. This CDR3 has 13 amino acids. Germline V gene data show CDR1 as MNHEY and CDR2 as SMNVEV (reference sequence). In DNA, the CDR3 is TGTGCCAGCAGTTTCCTTAGCGCAGAGACCCAGTACTTC. Translating it yields CASSFLSAETQYF.

The rearrangement uses TRBV7-2 and TRBJ2-5; no reliable D call. The CDR3 has 13 residues. Trimming pared 2 bases from V and 7 bases from J, leaving 11 bases between. Germline CDR1 and CDR2: SGHTA and FQGNSA. The CDR3, as DNA: TGTGCCAGCAGCTTAAAAGCTTTAGGGACCCAGTACTTC. It encodes CASSLKALGTQYF.

The V and J genes are TRBV5-4 and TRBJ1-2; D remains unclear. This CDR3 contains 14 residues. V was trimmed by 1 base and J by 3 bases, leaving 10 bases between them. Germline lookup yields CDR1 SGHNT and CDR2 YYREEE (reference sequence). CDR3 residues: CASSLRLLDYGYTF. The CDR3 region has the DNA TGTGCCAGCAGCTTGAGGCTTTTGGACTATGGCTACACCTTC.

In its sample, this clone was seen once. The chain carries TRBV7-8 and TRBJ1-1; TRBD1 aligns across 7 bases. Germline V gene sequence: CDR1 SGHVS, CDR2 FQNEAQ. The CDR3 contains 15 residues. V dropped 5 bases and J dropped 4; count of bases not matched to a gene: 10. In DNA form, the CDR3 reads TGTGCCAGCAGCGCCGAGACAGGGTATGGCACTGAAGCTTTCTTT. Its translation: CASSAETGYGTEAFF.

The rearrangement links TRBV28 to TRBJ1-2; D perhaps matches TRBD1 (5 bases). CDR3 length: 15 amino acids. Trimming stripped 3 bases from V and 8 bases from J, with 19 bases between. Germline V gene sequence: CDR1 MDHEN, CDR2 SYDVKM. The CDR3 sequence: CASSFSPGRTKGYTF. The CDR3 DNA follows: TGTGCCAGCAGTTTTTCCCCGGGGCGGACTAAGGGCTACACCTTC.

In its sample, this clone was seen once. V gene TRBV7-9 combines with J gene TRBJ2-3; D not resolved. Germline V CDR1 and CDR2: SEHNR, FQNEAQ (reference sequence). This CDR3 contains 15 residues. The V gene lost 3 bases and the J gene lost 0 bases, with 10 bases spanning the gap. The CDR3 is CASSLSQTSTDTQYF. CDR3 bases: TGTGCCAGCAGCTTGTCACAGACTAGCACAGATACGCAGTATTTT. Filled out from reference TRBV7-9 and TRBJ2-3, the complete variable domain reads DTGVSQNPRHKITKRGQNVTFRCDPISEHNRLYWYRQTLGQGPEFLTYFQNEAQLEKSRLLSDRFSAERPKGSFSTLEIQRTEQGDSAMYLCASSLSQTSTDTQYFGPGTRLTVL.

This clone appeared once. This chain links TRBV21-1 with TRBJ1-4. TRBV21-1 constitutes a pseudogene. There are 15 residues in the CDR3. The CDR3 region has the DNA TGTGCCAGCAAGGGGGGGTCTGGTTTTTGTGAAAAACTGTTTTTT. It encodes CASKGGSGFCEKLFF.

This chain uses TRBV7-8 with TRBJ2-6; 9 positions agree with TRBD2. V lost 5 bases, J lost 1 base, and 3 bases stayed unmatched. The CDR3 sequence is 16 residues long. CDR1 is SGHVS and CDR2 is FQNEAQ in the germline V gene. The CDR3 reads CASSLAGGSGANVLTF. The CDR3, as DNA: TGTGCCAGCAGCCTTGCGGGGGGGTCTGGGGCCAACGTCCTGACTTTC.

J is TRBJ1-3 and V is TRBV4-2; no clear D gene. This CDR3 has 15 amino acids. The germline CDR1 and CDR2 sequences are LGHNA and YNFKEQ. The V gene lost 0 bases and the J gene lost 0 bases, with 6 bases spanning the gap. The CDR3: CASSQEGNSGNTIYF. The CDR3 nucleotides read TGTGCCAGCAGCCAAGAGGGTAACTCTGGAAACACCATATATTTT.

CDR3 coding DNA: TGCGCCAGCAGCCAAGGCGGGCGGGGCCGCTCCTCTGGAAACACCATATATTTT. Translating it yields CASSQGGRGRSSGNTIYF. This chain links TRBV4-1 with TRBJ1-3; TRBD1 is a possible D gene (5 bases). CDR1 and CDR2 (germline): MGHRA, YSYEKL. This CDR3 is 18 amino acids long. V was trimmed by 1 base and J by 0 bases, leaving 16 bases between them.

The CDR3 loop reads CASSPPGGRRETQYF. CDR3 DNA sequence: TGTGCCAGCTCACCCCCCGGCGGGAGAAGAGAGACCCAGTACTTC. This chain joins TRBV18 and TRBJ2-5; 7 bases match TRBD2. Trimming removed 3 bases from V and 4 bases from J; junction bases left unmatched: 8. Looked up from germline, CDR1 is KGHSH and CDR2 is LQKENI. The CDR3 sequence is 15 residues long.

This clone was picked up one time. The chain links TRBV28 to TRBJ1-2, with 7 bases identical to TRBD1. Germline CDR1 and CDR2: MDHEN and SYDVKM. V trimming: 6 bases; J trimming: 5 bases; junction bases outside the gene matches: 9. The CDR3 loop spans 14 amino acids. The CDR3 sequence is CASSRGSGGYGYTF. The CDR3 DNA reads TGTGCCAGCAGCCGCGGTTCAGGGGGATATGGCTACACCTTC.

The V call is TRBV6-5, the J call TRBJ1-2, with D maybe TRBD1 (6 bases). V was shortened by 2 bases and J by 2 bases, with 12 bases between the two germline ends. Germline V gene sequence: CDR1 MNHEY, CDR2 SVGAGI. This CDR3 contains 15 residues. In DNA form, the CDR3 reads TGTGCCAGCAGTTACGACGGGACATCCAACTATGGCTACACCTTC. It translates to CASSYDGTSNYGYTF.

This chain joins TRBV28 and TRBJ1-2; possible D gene TRBD1, 5 bases. Looked up from germline, CDR1 is MDHEN and CDR2 is SYDVKM. V was pared by 2 bases and J by 4 bases, with 17 bases between. CDR3 size: 16 residues. The CDR3 loop is CASSLGPPTGLYGYTF. CDR3 in DNA: TGTGCCAGCAGTTTAGGCCCTCCTACAGGCCTCTATGGCTACACCTTC.

The chain uses TRBV6-4 and TRBJ2-3, with 7 bases lining up with TRBD2. This CDR3 has 15 amino acids. Germline trimming cut 4 bases from V and 4 bases from J; bases unmatched to any gene: 8. Germline V lookup: CDR1 MRHNA, CDR2 SNTAGT. This CDR3 reads CASSAGGSGADTQYF. The CDR3 nucleotides are TGTGCCAGCAGTGCGGGCGGGAGCGGCGCAGATACGCAGTATTTT.

V usage is TRBV19 and J usage is TRBJ2-2; TRBD2 matches 8 bases. Trimming at V came to 5 bases and at J to 2 bases, leaving 13 bases not matched to a gene. Germline assignment: CDR1 LNHDA and CDR2 SQIVND (reference sequence). CDR3 size: 18 residues. The CDR3 protein is CASSRKPPAGGNTGELFF. The CDR3 bases are TGTGCCAGTAGTCGAAAGCCCCCCGCGGGGGGCAACACCGGGGAGCTGTTTTTT. The whole variable domain, remainder taken from reference TRBV19 and TRBJ2-2, is DGGITQSPKYLFRKEGQNVTLSCEQNLNHDAMYWYRQDPGQGLRLIYYSQIVNDFQKGDIAEGYSVSREKKESFPLTVTSAQKNPTAFYLCASSRKPPAGGNTGELFFGEGSRLTVL.

The rearrangement uses TRBV2 and TRBJ1-3; possibly TRBD1 for D (5 bases). The V end lost 4 bases, the J end lost 0 bases, and 7 bases lay between the germline ends. The CDR3 has 14 amino acids. CDR1 and CDR2 (germline): SNHLY, FYNNEI. The CDR3 DNA follows: TGTGCCAGCAGTGGACAGAACTCTGGAAACACCATATATTTT. This encodes CASSGQNSGNTIYF.